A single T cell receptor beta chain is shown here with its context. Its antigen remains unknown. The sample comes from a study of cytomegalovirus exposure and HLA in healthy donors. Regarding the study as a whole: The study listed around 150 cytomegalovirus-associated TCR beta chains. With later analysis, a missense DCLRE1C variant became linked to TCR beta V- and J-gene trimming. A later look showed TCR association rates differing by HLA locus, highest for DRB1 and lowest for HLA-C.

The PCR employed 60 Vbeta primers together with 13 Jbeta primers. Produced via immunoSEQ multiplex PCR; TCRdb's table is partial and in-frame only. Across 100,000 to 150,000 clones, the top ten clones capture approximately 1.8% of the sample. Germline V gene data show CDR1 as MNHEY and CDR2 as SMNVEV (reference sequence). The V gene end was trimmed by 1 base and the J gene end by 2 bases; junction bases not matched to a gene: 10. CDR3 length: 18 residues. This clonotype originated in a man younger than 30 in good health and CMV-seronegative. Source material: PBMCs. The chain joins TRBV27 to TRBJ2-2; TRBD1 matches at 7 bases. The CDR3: CASSLLTPDRPNTGELFF. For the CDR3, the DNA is TGTGCCAGCAGTTTATTGACCCCGGACAGGCCTAACACCGGGGAGCTGTTTTTT.